What follows are 3 T cell receptor beta chains derived from one specimen sequenced in a study of CD8+ T cells in alopecia areata. Sequencing templates came from extracted RNA that was reverse transcribed into cDNA. Here immunoSEQ multiplex PCR was the method, and the copy in TCRdb shows in-frame clones only, minus some. The table shows about 140,000 clones, with 65% to 90% occurring only once. Treatment given: oral pan-JAK inhibitor, 5-10 mg twice daily. The source was CD8+ T cells sorted from blood, collected at week 4, from a patient treated with tofacitinib. These receptors were collected from a human donor with alopecia areata.

The chain recombines TRBV2 with TRBJ2-5, with D unresolved. The CDR3 consists of 13 residues. V was pared by 11 bases and J by 5 bases, with 18 bases between. Germline CDR1 SNHLY, CDR2 FYNNEI. The CDR3 loop reads CASLHILSETQYF. The CDR3, as DNA: TGTGCCTCACTTCACATCCTTTCTGAGACCCAGTACTTC.

DNA for the CDR3: TGCGCCAGCAGCCCCGGGACAGGGGTAACTCAGCCCCAGCATTTT. This translates into CASSPGTGVTQPQHF. The rearrangement joins TRBV4-1 to TRBJ1-5, with 10 bases fitting TRBD1. The CDR3 runs 15 residues. Germline loops: CDR1 MGHRA, CDR2 YSYEKL. V dropped 4 bases and J dropped 6; count of bases not matched to a gene: 6.

The rearrangement joins TRBV19 to TRBJ2-3; TRBD2 might be the D (6 bases). The CDR3 covers 15 residues. Germline CDR1 LNHDA, CDR2 SQIVND (reference sequence). Trimming took off 5 bases at V and 2 bases at J, with 14 bases between the two ends. Written as DNA, the CDR3 is TGTGCCAGTAGTGGCGGGACTCCTGACACAGATACGCAGTATTTT. The encoded protein is CASSGGTPDTDTQYF.